The sequence of this T cell receptor (beta chain) was determined in a study of shared clonotypes between healthy human individuals. Trimming removed 7 bases from V and 8 bases from J, with 14 bases in between. This CDR3 has 11 amino acids. Germline values: CDR1 DFQATT, CDR2 SNEGSKA (reference sequence). Cells designated naive CD8 were CD45RO-negative and were positively selected for CCR7, with terminally differentiated effector memory CD45RA+ cells excluded. Sequencing used immunoSEQ multiplex PCR; TCRdb keeps in-frame clones, though not all of them. The data contain millions of clones, just over 90% of them seen just once; the ten biggest clones take up more than 1.5%.

The chain is built from TRBV20-1 and TRBJ1-2; possibly TRBD1 for D (6 bases). The TCR sequence derives from a young man in good health. Some clones in this sample may be carry-over from other donors' samples. Input material: naive CD8+ T cells from PBMCs. This CDR3 is CSGFGGLGYTF. CDR3 nucleotide sequence: TGCAGTGGCTTTGGGGGGCTGGGCTACACCTTC.